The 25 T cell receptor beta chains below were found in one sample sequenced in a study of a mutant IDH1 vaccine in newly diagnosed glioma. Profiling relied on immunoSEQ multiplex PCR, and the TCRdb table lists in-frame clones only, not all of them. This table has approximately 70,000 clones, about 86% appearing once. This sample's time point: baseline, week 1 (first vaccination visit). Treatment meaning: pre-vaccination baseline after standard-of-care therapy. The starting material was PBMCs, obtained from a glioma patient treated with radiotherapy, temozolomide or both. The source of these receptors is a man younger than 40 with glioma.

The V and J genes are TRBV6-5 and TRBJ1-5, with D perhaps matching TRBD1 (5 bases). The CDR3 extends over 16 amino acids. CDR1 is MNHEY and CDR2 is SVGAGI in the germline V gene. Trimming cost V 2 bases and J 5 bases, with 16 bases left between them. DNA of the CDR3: TGTGCCAGCAGTTACAGGGGCGCGAGTTTGGATCAGCCCCAGCATTTT. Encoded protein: CASSYRGASLDQPQHF.

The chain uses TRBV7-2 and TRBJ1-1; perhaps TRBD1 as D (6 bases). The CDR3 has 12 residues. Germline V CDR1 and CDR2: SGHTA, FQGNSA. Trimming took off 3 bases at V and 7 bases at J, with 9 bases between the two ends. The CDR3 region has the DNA TGTGCCAGCAGCTTTGGACAGTTTGAAGCTTTCTTT. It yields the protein CASSFGQFEAFF.

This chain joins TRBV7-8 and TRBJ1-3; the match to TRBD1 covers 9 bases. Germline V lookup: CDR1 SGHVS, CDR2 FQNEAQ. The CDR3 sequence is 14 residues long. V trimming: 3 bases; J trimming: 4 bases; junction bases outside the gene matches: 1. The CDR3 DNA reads TGTGCCAGCAGCTTCGGGACAGGGGGAAACACCATATATTTT. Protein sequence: CASSFGTGGNTIYF.

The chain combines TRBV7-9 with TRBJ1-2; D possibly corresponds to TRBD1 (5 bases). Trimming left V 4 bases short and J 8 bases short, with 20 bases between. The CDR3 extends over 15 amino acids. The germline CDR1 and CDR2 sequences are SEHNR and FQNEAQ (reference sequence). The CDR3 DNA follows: TGTGCCAGCAGCTCGCCGGGGCCAACCGCGGAAGGCTACACCTTC. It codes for CASSSPGPTAEGYTF. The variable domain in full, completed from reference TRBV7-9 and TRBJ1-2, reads DTGVSQNPRHKITKRGQNVTFRCDPISEHNRLYWYRQTLGQGPEFLTYFQNEAQLEKSRLLSDRFSAERPKGSFSTLEIQRTEQGDSAMYLCASSSPGPTAEGYTFGSGTRLTVV.

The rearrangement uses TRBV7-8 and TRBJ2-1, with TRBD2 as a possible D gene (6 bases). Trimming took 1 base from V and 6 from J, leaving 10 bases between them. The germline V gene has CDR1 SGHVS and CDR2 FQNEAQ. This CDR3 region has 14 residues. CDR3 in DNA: TGTGCCAGCAGCTTAGGTGGGGGGAGCAATGAGCAGTTCTTC. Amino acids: CASSLGGGSNEQFF.

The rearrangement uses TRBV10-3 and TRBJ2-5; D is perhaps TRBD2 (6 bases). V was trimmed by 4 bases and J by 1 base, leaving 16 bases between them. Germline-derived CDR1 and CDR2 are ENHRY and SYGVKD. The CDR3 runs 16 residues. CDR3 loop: CAISALGGAGQETQYF. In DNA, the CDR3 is TGTGCCATCAGTGCCCTGGGCGGGGCCGGCCAAGAGACCCAGTACTTC.

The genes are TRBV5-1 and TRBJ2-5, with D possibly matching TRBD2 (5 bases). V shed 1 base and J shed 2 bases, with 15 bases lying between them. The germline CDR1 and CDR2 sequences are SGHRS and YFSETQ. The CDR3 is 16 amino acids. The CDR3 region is CASSLKVFPGQETQYF. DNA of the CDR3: TGCGCCAGCAGCTTGAAGGTCTTTCCGGGGCAAGAGACCCAGTACTTC.

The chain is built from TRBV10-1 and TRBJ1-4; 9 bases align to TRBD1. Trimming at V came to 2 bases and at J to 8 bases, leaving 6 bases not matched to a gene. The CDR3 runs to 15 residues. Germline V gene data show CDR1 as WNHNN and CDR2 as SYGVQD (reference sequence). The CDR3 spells CASSEADRGGEKLFF. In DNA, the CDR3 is TGCGCCAGCAGTGAGGCGGACAGGGGAGGGGAAAAACTGTTTTTT.

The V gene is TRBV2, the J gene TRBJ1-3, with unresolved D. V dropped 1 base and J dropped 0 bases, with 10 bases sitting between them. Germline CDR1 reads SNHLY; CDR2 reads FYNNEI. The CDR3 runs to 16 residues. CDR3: CASSEGHPNSGNTIYF. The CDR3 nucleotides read TGTGCCAGCAGTGAAGGGCACCCCAACTCTGGAAACACCATATATTTT.

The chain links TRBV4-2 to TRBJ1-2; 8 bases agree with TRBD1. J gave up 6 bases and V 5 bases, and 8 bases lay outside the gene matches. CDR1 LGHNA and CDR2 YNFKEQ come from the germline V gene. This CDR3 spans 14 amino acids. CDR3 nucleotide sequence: TGTGCCAGCAGCGGACAGGGAGGGACGGATGGCTACACCTTC. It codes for CASSGQGGTDGYTF.

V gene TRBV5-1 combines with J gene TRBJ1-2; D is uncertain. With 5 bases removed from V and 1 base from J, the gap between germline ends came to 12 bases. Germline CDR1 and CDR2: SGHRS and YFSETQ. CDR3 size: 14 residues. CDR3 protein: CASRISRDNYGYTF. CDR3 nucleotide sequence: TGCGCCAGCAGGATCTCAAGGGATAACTATGGCTACACCTTC.

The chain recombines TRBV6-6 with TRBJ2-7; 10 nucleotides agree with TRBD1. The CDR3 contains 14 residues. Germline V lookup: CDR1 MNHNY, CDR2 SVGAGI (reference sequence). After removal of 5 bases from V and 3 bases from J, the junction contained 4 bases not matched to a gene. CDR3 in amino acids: CASSPRDRGYEQYF. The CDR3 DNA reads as TGTGCCAGCAGTCCTCGGGACAGGGGCTACGAGCAGTACTTC.

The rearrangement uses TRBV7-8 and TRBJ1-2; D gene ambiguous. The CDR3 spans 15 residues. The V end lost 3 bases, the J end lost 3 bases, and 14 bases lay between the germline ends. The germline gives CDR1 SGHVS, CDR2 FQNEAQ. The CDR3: CASSLEGLGDYGYTF. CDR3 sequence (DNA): TGTGCCAGCAGCTTGGAAGGACTCGGGGACTATGGCTACACCTTC.

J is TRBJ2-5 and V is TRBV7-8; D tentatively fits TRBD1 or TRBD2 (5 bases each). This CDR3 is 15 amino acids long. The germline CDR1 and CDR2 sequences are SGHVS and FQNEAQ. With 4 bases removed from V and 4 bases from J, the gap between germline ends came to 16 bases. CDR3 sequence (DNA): TGTGCCAGCAGCTACGAGGGGCTGGAGCGAGAGACCCAGTACTTC. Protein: CASSYEGLERETQYF.

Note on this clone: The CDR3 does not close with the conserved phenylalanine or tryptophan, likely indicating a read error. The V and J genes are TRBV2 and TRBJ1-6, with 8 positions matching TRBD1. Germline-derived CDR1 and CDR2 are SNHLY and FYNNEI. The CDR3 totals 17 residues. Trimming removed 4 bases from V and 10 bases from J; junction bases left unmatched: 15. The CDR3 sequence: CASSVSTGEDSRSPLHL. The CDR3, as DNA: TGTGCCAGCAGTGTTTCGACAGGGGAGGACTCCAGGTCACCCCTCCACCTT.

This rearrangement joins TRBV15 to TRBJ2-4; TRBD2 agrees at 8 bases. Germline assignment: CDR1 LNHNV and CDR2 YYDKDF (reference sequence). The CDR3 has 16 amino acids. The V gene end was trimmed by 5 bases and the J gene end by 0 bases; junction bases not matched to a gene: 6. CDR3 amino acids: CATSVSGALAKNIQYF. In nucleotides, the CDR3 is TGTGCCACCAGCGTTAGCGGGGCGCTAGCCAAAAACATTCAGTACTTC.

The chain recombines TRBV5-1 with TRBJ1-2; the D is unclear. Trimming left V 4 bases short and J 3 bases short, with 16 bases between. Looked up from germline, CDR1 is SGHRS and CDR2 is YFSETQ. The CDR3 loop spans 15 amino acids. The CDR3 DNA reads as TGCGCCAGCAGCCCTAGGGTAGCGGGAGACTATGGCTACACCTTC. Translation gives CASSPRVAGDYGYTF.

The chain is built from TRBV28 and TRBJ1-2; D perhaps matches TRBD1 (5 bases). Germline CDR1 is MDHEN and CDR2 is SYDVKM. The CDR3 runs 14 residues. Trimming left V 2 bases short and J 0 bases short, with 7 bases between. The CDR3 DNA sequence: TGTGCCAGCAGTTTAACCAGGGCTAACTATGGCTACACCTTC. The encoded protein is CASSLTRANYGYTF.

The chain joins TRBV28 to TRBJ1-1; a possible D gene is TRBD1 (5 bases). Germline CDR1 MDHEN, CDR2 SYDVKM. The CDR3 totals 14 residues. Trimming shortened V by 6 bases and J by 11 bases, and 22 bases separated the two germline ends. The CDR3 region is CASRPNRGWSRAFF. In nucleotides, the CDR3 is TGTGCCAGCAGACCTAACCGGGGGTGGTCCCGGGCTTTCTTT.

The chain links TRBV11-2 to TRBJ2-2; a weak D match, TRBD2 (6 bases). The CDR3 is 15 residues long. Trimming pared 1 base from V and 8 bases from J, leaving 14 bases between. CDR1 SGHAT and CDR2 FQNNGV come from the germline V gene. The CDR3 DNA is TGTGCCAGCAGCTTAGCCCGGGGGAAACGAGGGGAGCTGTTTTTT. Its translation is CASSLARGKRGELFF.

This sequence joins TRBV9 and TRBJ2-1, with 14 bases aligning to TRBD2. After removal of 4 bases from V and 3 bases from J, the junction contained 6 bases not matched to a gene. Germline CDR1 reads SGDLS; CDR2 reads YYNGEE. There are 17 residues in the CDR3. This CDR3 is CASSLTSGGAFYNEQFF. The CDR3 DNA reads TGTGCCAGCAGCCTGACTAGCGGGGGGGCCTTCTACAATGAGCAGTTCTTC.

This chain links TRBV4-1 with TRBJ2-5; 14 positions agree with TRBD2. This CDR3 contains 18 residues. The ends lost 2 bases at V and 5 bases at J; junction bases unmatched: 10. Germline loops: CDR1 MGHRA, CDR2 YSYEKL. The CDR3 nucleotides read TGCGCCAGCAGCCAAATTCCGGGACTAGCGGGAGTAGAGGAGACCCAGTACTTC. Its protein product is CASSQIPGLAGVEETQYF.

The CDR3 here is CASSGSTSTSNTGELFF. In DNA, the CDR3 is TGTGCCAGCAGCGGCTCTACCTCCACCTCGAACACCGGGGAGCTGTTTTTT. The rearrangement links TRBV9 to TRBJ2-2; no firm D call. With 3 bases removed from V and 0 bases from J, the gap between germline ends came to 15 bases. This CDR3 is 17 amino acids long. The V gene's germline CDR1 is SGDLS and CDR2 YYNGEE.

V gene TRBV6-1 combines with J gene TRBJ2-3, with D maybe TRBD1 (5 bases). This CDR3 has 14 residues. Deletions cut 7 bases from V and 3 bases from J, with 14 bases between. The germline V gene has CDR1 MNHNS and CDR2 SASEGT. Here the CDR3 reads CASNGKGKTDTQYF. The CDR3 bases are TGTGCCAGCAATGGAAAGGGGAAGACAGATACGCAGTATTTT.

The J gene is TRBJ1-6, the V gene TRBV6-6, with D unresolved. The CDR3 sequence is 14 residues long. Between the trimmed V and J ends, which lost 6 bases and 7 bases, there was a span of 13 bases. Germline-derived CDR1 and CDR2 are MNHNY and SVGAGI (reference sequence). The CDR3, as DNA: TGTGCCAGCAGCCTATGGGTGGGGAATTCACCCCTCCACTTT. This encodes CASSLWVGNSPLHF.